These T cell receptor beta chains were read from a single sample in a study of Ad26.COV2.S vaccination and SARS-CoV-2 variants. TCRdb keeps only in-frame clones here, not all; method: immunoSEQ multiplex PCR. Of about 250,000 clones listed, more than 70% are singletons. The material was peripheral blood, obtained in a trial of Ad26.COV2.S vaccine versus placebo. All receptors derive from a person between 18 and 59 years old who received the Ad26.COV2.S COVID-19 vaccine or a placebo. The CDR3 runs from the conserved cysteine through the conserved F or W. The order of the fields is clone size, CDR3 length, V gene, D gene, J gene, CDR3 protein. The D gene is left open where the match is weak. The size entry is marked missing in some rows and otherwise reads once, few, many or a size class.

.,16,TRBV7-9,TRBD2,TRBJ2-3,CASSPTSGFSTDTQYF
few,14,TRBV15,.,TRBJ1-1,CATSRDVVNTEAFF
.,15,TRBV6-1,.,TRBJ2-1,CASSDRVVSYNEQFF
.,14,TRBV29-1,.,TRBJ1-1,CSCVAGYADTEAFF
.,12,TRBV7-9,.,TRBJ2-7,CASSASRYEQYF
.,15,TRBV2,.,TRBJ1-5,CASSPEQGGHQPQHF
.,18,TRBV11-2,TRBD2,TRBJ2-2,CASSLVDAGLRTTGELFF
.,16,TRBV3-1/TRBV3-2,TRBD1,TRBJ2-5,CASSLRITGGQETQYF
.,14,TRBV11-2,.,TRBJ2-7,CASSLGGKVGEQYF
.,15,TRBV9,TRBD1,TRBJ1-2,CASSVDPDRGYGYTF
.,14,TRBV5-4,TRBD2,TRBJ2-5,CASSFSGRGETQYF
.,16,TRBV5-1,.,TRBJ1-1,CASSLQGRGANTEAFF
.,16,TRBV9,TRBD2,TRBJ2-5,CASSVDLAGGQETQYF
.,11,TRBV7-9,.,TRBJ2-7,CASSSGTLTDF
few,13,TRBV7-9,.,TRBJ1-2,CASSLEGFYGYTF
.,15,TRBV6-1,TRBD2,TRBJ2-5,CASSDPLAGAETQYF
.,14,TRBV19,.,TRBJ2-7,CASSRSQYSYEQYF
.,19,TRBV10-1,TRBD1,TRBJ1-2,CASSAVGICSGQGRDGYTF
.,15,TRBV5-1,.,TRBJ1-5,CASSLYGGSNQPQHF
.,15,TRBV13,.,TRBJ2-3,CASTDGDSGWDTQYF
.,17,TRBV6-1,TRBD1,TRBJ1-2,CASSDITGTGLHYGYTF
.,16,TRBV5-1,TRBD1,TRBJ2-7,CASSPQVDRGFFEQYF
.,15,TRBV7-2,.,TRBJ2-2,CASSFVGPDTGELFF
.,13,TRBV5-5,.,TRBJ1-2,CASSSDSNYGYTF
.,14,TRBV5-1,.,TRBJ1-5,CASSPGLSNQPQHF
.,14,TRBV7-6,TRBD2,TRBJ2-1,CASSLSGVAGEQFF
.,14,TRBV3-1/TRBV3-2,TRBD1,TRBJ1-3,CASSDRGLGNTIYF
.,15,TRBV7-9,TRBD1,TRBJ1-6,CASDAAGTVPSPLHF
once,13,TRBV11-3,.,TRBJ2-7,CASSSTTGGEQYF
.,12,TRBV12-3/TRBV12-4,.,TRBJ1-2,CASSLEGYGYTF
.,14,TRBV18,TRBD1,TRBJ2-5,CASSPPDRRETQYF
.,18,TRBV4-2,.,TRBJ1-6,CASRQPTGSLVYNSPLHF
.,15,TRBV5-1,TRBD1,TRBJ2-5,CASSQMGQGEETQYF
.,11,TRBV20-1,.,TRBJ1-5,CSDRQVQPQHF
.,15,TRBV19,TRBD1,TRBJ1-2,CASSTDRGQDYGYTF
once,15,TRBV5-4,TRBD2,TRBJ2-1,CASRAGGSSYNEQFF
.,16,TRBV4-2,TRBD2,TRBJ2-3,CASSQAKRGDSDTQYF
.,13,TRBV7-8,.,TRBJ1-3,CASSLLTGNTIYF
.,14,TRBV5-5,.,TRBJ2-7,CASSLAPISYEQYF
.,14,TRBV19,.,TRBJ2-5,CASSIIGGGETQYF
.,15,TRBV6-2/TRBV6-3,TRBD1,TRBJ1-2,CASSYPGTGEAGYTF
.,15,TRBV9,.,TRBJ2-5,CASSPGGTSQETQYF
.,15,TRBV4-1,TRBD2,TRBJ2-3,CASSPIAGEVDTQYF
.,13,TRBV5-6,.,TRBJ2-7,CASSLAGAFEQYF
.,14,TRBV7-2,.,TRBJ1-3,CASSLGISGNTIYF